A selection of T cell receptor beta chains follows, all from one sample in a study of shared clonotypes between healthy human individuals. Method: immunoSEQ multiplex PCR; TCRdb's copy keeps in-frame clones and lacks some. The sample lists about a million clones, approximately 80% occurring once. Material: memory CD4+ T cells sorted from blood. The source is a man in his late teens or twenties in good health. The CDR3 runs from the conserved cysteine through the conserved F or W. Fields, in order: V gene, D gene, CDR3 length, clone size, J gene, CDR3 protein, CDR3 DNA. The D gene is left open where the match is weak. Only part of the rows carry a size: once, few, many, or a class if the clone is expanded.

TRBV9	.	15	.	TRBJ2-2	CASSYGAGNTGELFF	TGTGCCAGCAGCTACGGAGCAGGGAACACCGGGGAGCTGTTTTTT
TRBV2	TRBD1	19	.	TRBJ2-7	CASSVFYGKRTGENYEQYF	TGTGCCAGCAGTGTTTTTTACGGTAAAAGGACAGGGGAGAACTACGAGCAGTACTTC
TRBV27	.	17	.	TRBJ1-4	CASTPSWGAIPYEKLFF	TGTGCCAGCACCCCCAGTTGGGGGGCCATCCCTTATGAAAAACTGTTTTTT
TRBV4-1	.	15	once	TRBJ1-1	CASSQVAGQNTEAFF	TGCGCCAGCAGCCAAGTAGCGGGCCAGAACACTGAAGCTTTCTTT
TRBV7-9	.	15	.	TRBJ2-7	CASSLLPQKANEQYF	TGTGCCAGCAGCTTACTTCCACAAAAAGCCAACGAGCAGTACTTC
TRBV15	TRBD2	16	.	TRBJ2-1	CATSRDDGTRAGEQFF	TGTGCCACCAGCAGAGATGATGGGACTAGAGCCGGTGAGCAGTTCTTC
TRBV28	.	13	once	TRBJ1-2	CASYAGINYGYTF	TGTGCCAGCTATGCAGGGATTAACTATGGCTACACCTTC
TRBV5-1	.	16	.	TRBJ2-3	CASSRSSFTSTDTQYF	TGCGCCAGCAGTCGTTCTAGCTTCACAAGCACAGATACGCAGTATTTT
TRBV7-4	TRBD1	17	.	TRBJ2-7	CASSLADRVGFLWEQYF	TGTGCCAGCAGCTTAGCGGACAGGGTTGGGTTCCTGTGGGAGCAGTACTTC
TRBV6-6	.	13	.	TRBJ2-2	CASRPESRGELFF	TGTGCCAGCAGACCGGAATCTAGGGGGGAGCTGTTTTTT
TRBV10-2	TRBD1	15	.	TRBJ1-6	CASSPDRGDNSPLHF	TGCGCCAGCAGCCCGGACAGGGGGGACAATTCACCCCTCCACTTT
TRBV14	.	17	many	TRBJ1-4	CASSQADRADGGEKLFF	TGTGCCAGCAGCCAAGCCGACCGGGCCGACGGAGGGGAAAAACTGTTTTTT
TRBV6-1	.	15	.	TRBJ2-7	CASNPFYSATYEQYF	TGTGCCAGCAATCCCTTTTACAGCGCGACCTACGAGCAGTACTTC
TRBV7-2	.	15	.	TRBJ1-6	CASSLDMVPNSPLHF	TGTGCCAGCAGCTTAGATATGGTGCCTAATTCACCCCTCCACTTT
TRBV7-2	.	15	few	TRBJ2-1	CASSEGRVISGEQFF	TGTGCCAGCAGCGAGGGGAGAGTGATAAGTGGTGAGCAGTTCTTC
TRBV30	.	12	many	TRBJ1-1	CAWSTTGTAAFF	TGTGCCTGGAGTACTACCGGGACGGCTGCTTTCTTT
TRBV4-3	.	15	.	TRBJ1-5	CASSPNAHSNQPQHF	TGCGCCAGCAGCCCGAACGCACATAGCAATCAGCCCCAGCATTTT
TRBV10-3	TRBD1	13	.	TRBJ2-7	CAISSGTGWGQYF	TGTGCCATCAGTTCCGGGACAGGGTGGGGGCAGTACTTC
TRBV27	TRBD2	15	.	TRBJ2-7	CASSLVAGGTYEQYF	TGTGCCAGCAGTTTAGTAGCGGGGGGGACCTACGAGCAGTACTTC
TRBV2	TRBD2	14	.	TRBJ2-7	CASRPTSGADEQYF	TGTGCCAGCAGGCCGACTAGCGGGGCCGACGAGCAGTACTTC
TRBV19	.	15	.	TRBJ1-2	CASSISNRANYGYTF	TGTGCCAGTAGTATCTCTAACAGAGCTAACTATGGCTACACCTTC
TRBV7-9	.	15	.	TRBJ1-2	CASSLEGSLNYGYTF	TGTGCCAGCAGCTTAGAGGGATCTCTTAACTATGGCTACACCTTC
TRBV29-1	.	14	few	TRBJ1-4	CSVVRGAGNEKLFF	TGCAGCGTTGTGAGAGGGGCCGGTAATGAAAAACTGTTTTTT
TRBV7-2	TRBD1	14	few	TRBJ1-2	CASSSPTGMKGYTF	TGTGCCAGCAGCTCCCCGACAGGGATGAAAGGCTACACCTTC
TRBV28	.	13	.	TRBJ2-7	CASGSGPTYEQYF	TGTGCCAGCGGTTCTGGCCCAACCTACGAGCAGTACTTC
TRBV10-3	TRBD1	14	.	TRBJ2-2	CAIRGTDITGELFF	TGTGCCATCAGGGGGACAGACATCACCGGGGAGCTGTTTTTT